The 17 T cell receptor beta chains below all came from one sample that was sequenced in a study of CD8 T cells in Susac syndrome. Reverse transcription of about 0.5 to 1 ug RNA was carried out with random hexamers. A single record per CDR3 protein comes from TCRdb applying MiXCR to the immunoSEQ multiplex PCR reads. The repertoire holds about 300,000 distinct CDR3 sequences, with 75% to 85% as singletons. Sequenced material: CD8+ T cells from PBMCs. The source is a human donor with multiple sclerosis.

The chain carries TRBV4-3 and TRBJ1-1; tentatively, D is TRBD1 (5 bases). V shed 0 bases and J shed 0 bases, with 11 bases lying between them. The V gene's germline CDR1 is LGHNA and CDR2 YSLEER. The CDR3 spans 16 residues. Written as DNA, the CDR3 is TGCGCCAGCAGCCAAGATATCCCAGGGATGAACACTGAAGCTTTCTTT. It translates to CASSQDIPGMNTEAFF.

The chain has TRBV7-9 and TRBJ2-1; 9 bases fit TRBD2. CDR1 and CDR2 from the germline V gene are SEHNR and FQNEAQ (reference sequence). The V segment lost 7 bases and the J segment 0 bases; nucleotides outside the gene matches: 4. The CDR3 runs 15 residues. CDR3 sequence: CASILSGSSYNEQFF. Here the CDR3 DNA reads TGTGCCAGCATCCTTAGCGGGAGCTCCTACAATGAGCAGTTCTTC.

CDR3 in DNA: TGTGCCAGCGGACAGGGGGCCAACGAGCAGTACTTC. Residues: CASGQGANEQYF. The chain has TRBV9 and TRBJ2-7; 11 nucleotides line up with TRBD1. The CDR3 is 12 residues long. From germline, CDR1 is SGDLS and CDR2 YYNGEE. J was trimmed by 5 bases and V by 7 bases; bases with no gene match: 2.

The chain couples TRBV19 to TRBJ2-7; no reliable D call. From germline, CDR1 is LNHDA and CDR2 SQIVND (reference sequence). V was clipped by 6 bases and J by 1 base, with 10 bases between them. This CDR3 is built from 13 residues. The CDR3, as DNA: TGTGCCAGTAGCCCACCGGTGTCCTACGAGCAGTACTTC. Its translation: CASSPPVSYEQYF.

A single count supports this clonotype. CDR3 protein: CASSLLWGQTSGANVLTF. The CDR3 region has the DNA TGTGCCAGCAGCCTCCTCTGGGGACAGACCTCTGGGGCCAACGTCCTGACTTTC. The V gene is TRBV12-3 or TRBV12-4, the J gene TRBJ2-6; TRBD1 aligns across 7 bases. V gave up 6 bases and J gave up 0 bases; unmatched junction bases: 11. The CDR3 sequence is 18 residues long.

V gene TRBV5-4 combines with J gene TRBJ1-2; possible D gene TRBD1, 6 bases. The CDR3 contains 14 residues. Germline V gene data show CDR1 as SGHNT and CDR2 as YYREEE (reference sequence). The germline V and J ends were trimmed by 4 bases and 0 bases, with 10 bases remaining between them. The CDR3 region has the DNA TGTGCCAGCAGCCAGGACAGATCTAACTATGGCTACACCTTC. It codes for CASSQDRSNYGYTF.

The chain carries TRBV20-1 and TRBJ2-2; 10 bases match TRBD2. The CDR3 length is 18 residues. Germline V lookup: CDR1 DFQATT, CDR2 SNEGSKA (reference sequence). J lost 0 bases, V lost 0 bases, and 7 bases had no gene match. The CDR3: CSARDVEREGTNTGELFF. CDR3 sequence (DNA): TGCAGTGCTAGAGATGTTGAGCGGGAGGGAACGAACACCGGGGAGCTGTTTTTT.

The chain joins TRBV27 to TRBJ1-1; no definite D call. The CDR3 loop spans 16 amino acids. The ends were cut back, 11 bases at V and 0 bases at J, with 22 bases in the middle. Germline V gene data show CDR1 as MNHEY and CDR2 as SMNVEV (reference sequence). In nucleotides, the CDR3 is TGTGCCGCCAGCAGCACCCCCCCGATGGTGAACACTGAAGCTTTCTTT. Amino acid sequence: CAASSTPPMVNTEAFF.

The genes are TRBV10-3 and TRBJ1-1; D is possibly TRBD1 (5 bases). This CDR3 comprises 14 residues. Per germline, CDR1 ENHRY and CDR2 SYGVKD. Trimming pared 3 bases from V and 5 bases from J, leaving 13 bases between. The CDR3 DNA is TGTGCCATCAGTGAACGGCAGGGCGGGACTGAAGCTTTCTTT. Translated: CAISERQGGTEAFF.

The chain links TRBV6-1 to TRBJ2-1; D may be TRBD1 or TRBD2 (5 bases each). The CDR3 covers 17 residues. Germline CDR1 MNHNS, CDR2 SASEGT. V was shortened by 6 bases and J by 6 bases, with 24 bases between the two germline ends. This CDR3 reads CASRRSVGERGGNEQFF. In DNA form, the CDR3 reads TGTGCCAGCAGGAGGTCAGTAGGAGAGAGGGGCGGCAATGAGCAGTTCTTC.

V usage is TRBV28 and J usage is TRBJ1-4; perhaps TRBD1 as D (5 bases). Germline V gene sequence: CDR1 MDHEN, CDR2 SYDVKM. V was clipped by 2 bases and J by 4 bases, with 14 bases between them. The CDR3 length is 16 residues. The CDR3 nucleotides are TGTGCCAGCAGTTTACCCGGGACGGGCCTTAATGAAAAACTGTTTTTT. It is translated as CASSLPGTGLNEKLFF.

V usage is TRBV28 and J usage is TRBJ2-1; D is uncertain. The CDR3 length is 15 residues. V shed 7 bases and J shed 4 bases, with 17 bases lying between them. The germline CDR1 and CDR2 sequences are MDHEN and SYDVKM. CDR3 protein: CASTHPSDDYNEQFF. Here the CDR3 DNA reads TGTGCCAGCACCCACCCTTCGGACGATTACAATGAGCAGTTCTTC.

There are a few counts of this clonotype. CDR3 residues: CASSPQTYEQFF. The DNA for the CDR3 is TGTGCCAGCAGCCCGCAGACATATGAGCAGTTCTTC. The chain couples TRBV6-2 or TRBV6-3 to TRBJ2-1, with no clear D. V lost 6 bases and J lost 8, with 11 bases in between. Germline V gene sequence: CDR1 MNHEY, CDR2 SVGEGT. CDR3 length: 12 amino acids.

The chain uses TRBV20-1 and TRBJ2-2; 10 bases map to TRBD2. V trimming: 3 bases; J trimming: 5 bases; junction bases outside the gene matches: 6. The CDR3 extends over 15 amino acids. Germline CDR1 is DFQATT and CDR2 is SNEGSKA (reference sequence). CDR3 sequence: CSASQSSGSTGELFF. The CDR3 bases are TGCAGTGCTAGTCAATCTAGCGGGAGTACCGGGGAGCTGTTTTTT.

The V gene is TRBV3-1, the J gene TRBJ2-7; 8 positions agree with TRBD2. J gave up 5 bases and V 7 bases, and 13 bases lay outside the gene matches. The CDR3 is made up of 15 amino acids. Germline values: CDR1 LGHDT, CDR2 YNNKEL (reference sequence). CDR3 residues: CASTQSLGLANEQYF. CDR3 nucleotides: TGTGCCAGCACCCAGTCCCTCGGACTAGCAAACGAGCAGTACTTC.

CDR3 nucleotides: TGTGCCAGCAGCTTAAGGGGGGCTGCTGAGGAGGAGCAGTACTTC. As protein: CASSLRGAAEEEQYF. The J gene is TRBJ2-7, the V gene TRBV13; D assignment may be TRBD1 or TRBD2 (6 bases each). The CDR3 length is 15 residues. V was cut by 2 bases and J by 7 bases, with 18 bases left in between. CDR1 is PRHDT and CDR2 is FYEKMQ in the germline V gene (reference sequence).

The chain uses TRBV19 and TRBJ2-2, with TRBD2 matching over 12 bases. This CDR3 has 15 amino acids. After removal of 6 bases from V and 5 bases from J, the junction contained 4 bases not matched to a gene. CDR1 is LNHDA, CDR2 SQIVND, per germline (reference sequence). The CDR3 DNA sequence: TGTGCCAGTAGGAGACTAGCGGGAGAAACCGGGGAGCTGTTTTTT. It yields the protein CASRRLAGETGELFF. The complete variable domain, with remaining parts taken from reference TRBV19 and TRBJ2-2, reads DGGITQSPKYLFRKEGQNVTLSCEQNLNHDAMYWYRQDPGQGLRLIYYSQIVNDFQKGDIAEGYSVSREKKESFPLTVTSAQKNPTAFYLCASRRLAGETGELFFGEGSRLTVL.